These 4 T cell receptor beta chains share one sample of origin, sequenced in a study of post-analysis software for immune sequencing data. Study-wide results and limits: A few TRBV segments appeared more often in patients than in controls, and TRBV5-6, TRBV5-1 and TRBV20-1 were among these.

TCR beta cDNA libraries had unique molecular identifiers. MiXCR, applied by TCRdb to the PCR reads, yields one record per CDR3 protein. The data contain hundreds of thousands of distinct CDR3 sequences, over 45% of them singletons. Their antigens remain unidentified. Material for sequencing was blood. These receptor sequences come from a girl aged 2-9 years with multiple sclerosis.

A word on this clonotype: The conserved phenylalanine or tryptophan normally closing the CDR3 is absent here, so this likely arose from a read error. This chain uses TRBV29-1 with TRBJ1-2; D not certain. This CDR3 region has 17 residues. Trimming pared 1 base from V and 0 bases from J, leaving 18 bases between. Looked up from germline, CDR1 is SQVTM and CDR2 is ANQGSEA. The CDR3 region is CSVEAHMTLGANYGYTS. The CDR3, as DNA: TGCAGCGTTGAAGCCCACATGACACTCGGAGCTAACTATGGCTACACCTCC.

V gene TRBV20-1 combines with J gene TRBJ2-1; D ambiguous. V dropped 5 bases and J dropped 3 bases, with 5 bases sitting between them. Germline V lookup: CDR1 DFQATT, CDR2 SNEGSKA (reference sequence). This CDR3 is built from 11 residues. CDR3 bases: TGCAGTGCTCCAGGCTACAATGAGCAGTTCTTC. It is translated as CSAPGYNEQFF.

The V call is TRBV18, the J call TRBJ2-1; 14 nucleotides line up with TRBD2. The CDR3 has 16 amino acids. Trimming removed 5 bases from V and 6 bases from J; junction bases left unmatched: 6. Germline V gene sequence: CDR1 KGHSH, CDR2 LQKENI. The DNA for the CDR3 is TGTGCCAGCTCAGCTACGACTAGCGGGAGGGGCAATGAGCAGTTCTTC. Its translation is CASSATTSGRGNEQFF.

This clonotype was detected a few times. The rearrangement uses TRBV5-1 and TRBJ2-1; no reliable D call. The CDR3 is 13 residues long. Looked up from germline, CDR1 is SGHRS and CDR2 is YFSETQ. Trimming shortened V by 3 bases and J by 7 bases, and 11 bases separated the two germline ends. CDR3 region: CASSSAPENEQFF. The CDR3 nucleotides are TGCGCCAGCAGCTCGGCCCCGGAGAATGAGCAGTTCTTC.